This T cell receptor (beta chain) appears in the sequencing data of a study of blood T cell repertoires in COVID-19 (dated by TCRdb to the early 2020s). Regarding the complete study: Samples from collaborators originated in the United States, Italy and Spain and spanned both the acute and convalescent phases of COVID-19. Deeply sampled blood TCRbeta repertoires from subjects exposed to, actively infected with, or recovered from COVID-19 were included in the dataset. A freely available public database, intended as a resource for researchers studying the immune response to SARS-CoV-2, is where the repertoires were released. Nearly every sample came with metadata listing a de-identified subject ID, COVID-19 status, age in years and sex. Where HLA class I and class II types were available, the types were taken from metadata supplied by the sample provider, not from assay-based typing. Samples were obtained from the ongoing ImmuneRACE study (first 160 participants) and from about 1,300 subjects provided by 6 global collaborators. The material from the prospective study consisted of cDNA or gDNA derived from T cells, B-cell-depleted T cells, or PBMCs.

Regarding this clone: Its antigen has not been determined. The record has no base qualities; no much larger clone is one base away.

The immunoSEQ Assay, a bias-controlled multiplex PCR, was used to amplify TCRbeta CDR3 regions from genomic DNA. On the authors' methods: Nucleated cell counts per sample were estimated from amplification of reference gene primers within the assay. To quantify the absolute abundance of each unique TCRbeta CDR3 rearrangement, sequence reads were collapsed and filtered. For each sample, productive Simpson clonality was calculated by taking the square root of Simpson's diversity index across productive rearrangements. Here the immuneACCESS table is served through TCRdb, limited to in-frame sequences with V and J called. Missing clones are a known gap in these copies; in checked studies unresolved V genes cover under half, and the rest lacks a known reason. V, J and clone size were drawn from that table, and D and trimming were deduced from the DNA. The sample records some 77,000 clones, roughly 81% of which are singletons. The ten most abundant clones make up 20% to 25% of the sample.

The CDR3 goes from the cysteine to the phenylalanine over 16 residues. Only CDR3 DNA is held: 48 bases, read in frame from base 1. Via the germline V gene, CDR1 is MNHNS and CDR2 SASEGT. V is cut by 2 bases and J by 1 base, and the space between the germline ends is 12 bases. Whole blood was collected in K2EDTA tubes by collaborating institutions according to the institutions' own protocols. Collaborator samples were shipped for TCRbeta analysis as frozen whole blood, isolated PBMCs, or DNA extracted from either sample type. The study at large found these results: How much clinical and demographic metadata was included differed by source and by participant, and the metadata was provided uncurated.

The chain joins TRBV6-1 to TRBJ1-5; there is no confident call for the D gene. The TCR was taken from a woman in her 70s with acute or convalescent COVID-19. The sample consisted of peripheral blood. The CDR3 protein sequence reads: CASSEIGIRSNQPQHF. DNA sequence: TGTGCCAGCAGTGAAATAGGAATCAGGAGCAATCAGCCCCAGCATTTT.